The present T cell receptor beta chain was sequenced within a study of cytomegalovirus exposure and HLA in healthy donors listed by TCRdb under 2017. Broadly, across the study: According to an earlier analysis of 587 of the donors, roughly 180 million T cells yielded some 110 million unique TCR beta sequences and approximately 300 Gb of sequence data. A later analysis re-examined previously published TCR beta repertoires from roughly 650 donors and added high-resolution HLA genotyping to investigate patterns of TCR occurrence. The study combined high-throughput TCR immunosequencing, statistical association of individual TCRs with disease status, and machine learning to predict cytomegalovirus infection status. In a later genetic analysis, genome-wide SNP genotypes for about 55% of the roughly 700 donors were used, and that subset was treated as a discovery cohort. HLA typing covered class I and class II loci at four-digit resolution. The aim of the study was to test whether cataloging public T cell receptors could identify signatures of past pathogen exposure. Of the roughly 400 genotyped donors, approximately 82% fell in the genetic ancestry cluster associated with self-reported Caucasian donors. In the later analysis, no new phenotypic data were used to find candidate immune exposures; instead, reliance was placed on TCR beta sequences and their occurrence across donors. All discovery cohort repertoires had been generated on a single sequencing platform. An early release covering roughly 600 HLA-typed donors comprised approximately 290 gigabases of sequencing data and about 90 million unique TCR sequences. Roughly 5 DR-DQ haplotypes were handled as single units for association and clustering because linkage in the cohort was strong. A separate validation cohort of about 110 different subjects was used in addition to the approximately 700-subject first cohort. Typing coverage differed by locus: A, B, C, DRB1 and DQB1 were typed in roughly 620-640 donors, DQA1 in 500 to 550, DPA1 in nearly 610, and DPB1 in approximately 450. Among approximately 370 genotyped donors of the cohort, an average of roughly 230,000 unique TCR beta nucleotide sequences was sequenced per donor, of which about 18% were non-productive. The study profiled the T cell repertoires of around 700 subjects by immunosequencing and related them to cytomegalovirus serostatus. Donor age, sex, ethnicity and CMV serostatus were compiled alongside the repertoire data. In an earlier analysis of over 550 of the donors, high-throughput TCR beta sequencing was used to judge whether each TCR beta V gene segment behaved as functional or pseudogenic. Beyond this particular receptor, the publication reports: Across donors, most TCR sequences were observed very rarely, whereas some public TCRs were present in many individuals. A further reported finding was that TCR beta sequences accurately predicted the HLA-A and HLA-B alleles for most subjects in the first cohort. Because counts were too low, around 17 rarely observed V segments, including chromosome 9 orphons, were left out of the earlier analysis of approximately 500 of the donors. A later analysis reported that several top co-occurrence clusters appeared linked to parvovirus B19, influenza, CMV and Epstein-Barr virus. Only TCR beta chains were sequenced in this cohort, and the absence of alpha or paired-chain data limited detectable features. It was suggested by the authors that the approach could potentially be generalized to other disease states and immunological phenotypes. When HLA alleles, especially DR and DQ, strongly co-occurred, TCR associations were difficult to assign to individual alleles. Broadly in line with IMGT annotations, most TCR beta V segments showed up in productive rearrangements about 90% or about 30% of the time in an earlier analysis of several hundred of the donors. Because HLA typing was unavailable for some donors at each locus, only the typed subset was used in association tests. Three of the identified cytomegalovirus-associated TCR beta chains were confirmed in vitro to be specific for cytomegalovirus antigens. A later analysis found that most CMV-associated TCR beta chains appeared HLA-restricted, with HLA associations seemingly driven largely by CMV exposure. In a later genetic analysis, a missense DCLRE1C variant was associated with V-gene and J-gene trimming of TCR beta chains, and the association was replicated in an independent cohort. Cytomegalovirus status was reported to be diagnosed by the classifier with high specificity and sensitivity in both the original and validation cohorts. Specific HLA alleles were associated with about 17,000 TCR beta sequences at a false discovery rate of 0.05 in a later analysis. The study listed 150 to 200 TCR beta chains as associated with cytomegalovirus. In a later analysis, HLA-associated TCR beta chains showed more clonal expansion and lower generation probabilities than non-associated chains that were equally common. Compared with the approximately 600-donor mean, donors in an Asian-associated ancestry cluster had fewer N-insertions in productive TCRs, according to a later genetic analysis. Roughly uniform sequencing depth across donors was assumed in presence/absence analyses, although this assumption may not hold. Immune exposure information for the cohort was limited to CMV serostatus. Linkage disequilibrium might explain the correlated functional status among segregating V segments, but an unknown experimental factor could not be ruled out. A cluster of highly shared sequence variants was judged likely to be a technical artifact of the sequencing pipeline. A later analysis found that TCR association rates varied across HLA loci, with DRB1 alleles showing the most associated TCRs and HLA-C alleles the fewest.

Receptor libraries were prepared by the immunoSEQ multiplex PCR assay. For the multiplex PCR, a mixture combining 60 forward primers for TCR Vbeta segments and 13 reverse primers for TCR Jbeta segments was used. A multiplex PCR assay on genomic DNA amplified the CDR3 region of rearranged TCR beta genes. The amplified TCR beta libraries were sequenced on the Illumina HiSeq System as 87-base-pair reads. In the source study's methods: A later analysis tallied tens of millions of unique TCR beta chains across the 650 to 750 repertoires, and about 12 million of those chains were shared by two or more donors. A nearest-neighbor algorithm error-corrected the raw reads and collapsed the reads into unique sequences, merging closely related sequences to remove PCR and sequencing errors. V, D and J gene segments were assigned by aligning CDR3 sequences to IMGT reference sequences. For a sequence to be retained, a match of at least six nucleotides to both a V gene segment and a J gene segment was required. Rearrangements were classified as productive when the CDR3 lacked stop codons and remained in frame with V and J, and all other rearrangements were classified as non-productive. Following IMGT convention, CDR3 was defined as the stretch from the second conserved V-encoded cysteine to the conserved J-encoded phenylalanine. Sequences without an unambiguous match to a single V gene segment were excluded from the earlier analysis of about 640 of the donors. An earlier analysis of 500 to 700 of the donors classified V segments as functional when productive rearrangements were above 56.7% and as segregating when the standard deviation between donors was above 5%. To diagnose cytomegalovirus status from the catalog of TCR beta chain sequences, a statistical classification framework was built. In a later analysis, V and J genes were assigned by comparing TCR nucleotide sequences against IMGT/GENE-DB human TR gene sequences. Using the TCRdist pipeline, a later analysis assigned CDR3 sequences along with most-parsimonious VDJ recombination scenarios. In a later analysis, each TCR beta chain was defined by its CDR3 amino acid sequence together with its V-gene family, and reads without a unique V-gene family were excluded. To address suspected cross-contamination and a sequencing artifact, a later analysis removed several hundred highly shared, low-generation-probability nucleotide sequences. For each public chain, a later analysis derived a clonal expansion index from normalized ranks of inferred template counts within each repertoire. In a later analysis, generation probabilities were computed using a VDJ recombination model fitted to out-of-frame rearrangements, and the results were checked against IGoR. Hypergeometric tests were used in a later analysis to score TCR-TCR, TCR-HLA and TCR-CMV co-occurrence, with a repertoire-size bias correction applied to the TCR pairs. In a later analysis, false discovery rates were estimated by permuting HLA or CMV assignments 20 times. In a later analysis, co-occurring TCRs were grouped using DBSCAN, and TCRdist sequence similarity was added for clustering within HLA-allele-positive subsets. Repertoires with fewer than 30,000 or more than 120,000 public chains were left out of co-occurrence clustering, as were five repertoires with anomalous nucleotide sharing. TCRdb limited this immuneACCESS table to in-frame rearrangements with V and J called. A share of clones is missing; checked studies link under half to unresolved V genes, and the rest is unexplained. Clonal size and the V and J genes are those of that table, whereas D and trimming came from the DNA. This sample is represented by approximately 220,000 clones; roughly four fifths of them were singletons. Just over 1.4% of the sample goes to the ten largest clones.

On this clone: Its binding antigen is unknown. No per-base quality is available; no much larger clone lies one base away.

The cohort consisted of 666 healthy bone marrow donors. Cohort members were all nominally healthy when sampled, although unrecorded immune exposures were likely present. The donor tested CMV seronegative and was one of the 352 seronegative cohort members. Each donor provided a peripheral blood sample, and peripheral blood mononuclear cells were used for TCR beta sequencing. Genomic DNA extraction from the blood cell samples was performed with the Qiagen DNeasy Blood Extraction Kit. This clonotype originated in a girl under 18 in good health and CMV-seronegative. The sequencing sample was made of PBMCs.

The nucleotide sequence reads as follows: TGTGCCAGCAGCCAAGGGGTGGGGCTAGCGGGAGTAAATGAGCAGTTCTTC. This gives the protein CASSQGVGLAGVNEQFF. The chain is encoded by TRBV4-2 joined to TRBJ2-1; 10 nucleotides in the junction match TRBD2. Via the germline V gene, CDR1 is LGHNA and CDR2 YNFKEQ. From V the trimming removes 1 base and from J it removes 7 bases, while the gene matches leave 10 bases of the junction unaccounted for. The cysteine opens and the phenylalanine closes a CDR3 of 17 amino acids. The sequence is cut down to CDR3 DNA, 51 bases in frame from base 1.